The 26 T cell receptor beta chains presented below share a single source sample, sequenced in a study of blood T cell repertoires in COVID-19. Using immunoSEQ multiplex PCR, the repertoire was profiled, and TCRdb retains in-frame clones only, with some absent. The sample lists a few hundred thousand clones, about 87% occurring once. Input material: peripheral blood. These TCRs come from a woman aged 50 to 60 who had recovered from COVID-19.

CDR3 amino acids: CASSPSPDRADNEKLFF. CDR3 DNA: TGTGCCAGCAGCCCCTCACCTGACAGGGCCGACAATGAAAAACTGTTTTTT. The chain has TRBV5-5 and TRBJ1-4; 7 bases fit TRBD1. Germline-derived CDR1 and CDR2 are SGHKS and YYEKEE (reference sequence). This CDR3 is built from 17 residues. V dropped 4 bases and J dropped 5; count of bases not matched to a gene: 14.

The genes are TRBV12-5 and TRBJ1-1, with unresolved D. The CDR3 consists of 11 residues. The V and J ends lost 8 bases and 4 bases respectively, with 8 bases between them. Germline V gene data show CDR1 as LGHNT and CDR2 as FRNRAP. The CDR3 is CASSYSTEAFF. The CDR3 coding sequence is TGTGCTAGTAGCTACAGCACTGAAGCTTTCTTT. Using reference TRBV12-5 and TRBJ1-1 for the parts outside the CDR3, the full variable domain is DARVTQTPRHKVTEMGQEVTMRCQPILGHNTVFWYRQTMMQGLELLAYFRNRAPLDDSGMPKDRFSAEMPDATLATLKIQPSEPRDSAVYFCASSYSTEAFFGQGTRLTVV.

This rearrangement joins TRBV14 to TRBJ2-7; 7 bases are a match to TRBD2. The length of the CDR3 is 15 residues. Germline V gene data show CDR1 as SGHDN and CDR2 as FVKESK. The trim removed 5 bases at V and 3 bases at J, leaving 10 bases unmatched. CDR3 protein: CASSDTLGTIYEQYF. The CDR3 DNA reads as TGTGCCAGCAGCGATACCCTCGGGACTATCTACGAGCAGTACTTC.

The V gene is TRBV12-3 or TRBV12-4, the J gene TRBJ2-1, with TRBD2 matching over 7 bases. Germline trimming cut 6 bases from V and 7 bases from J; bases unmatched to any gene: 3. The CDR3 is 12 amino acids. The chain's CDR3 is CASRGGGNEQFF. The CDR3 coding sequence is TGTGCCAGCAGGGGGGGAGGGAATGAGCAGTTCTTC.

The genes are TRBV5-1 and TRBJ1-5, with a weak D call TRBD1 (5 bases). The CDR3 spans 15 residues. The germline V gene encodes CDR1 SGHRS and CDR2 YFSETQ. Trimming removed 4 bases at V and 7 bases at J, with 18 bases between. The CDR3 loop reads CASSADGGVEQPQHF. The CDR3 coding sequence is TGCGCCAGCAGCGCCGATGGAGGGGTAGAACAGCCCCAGCATTTT.

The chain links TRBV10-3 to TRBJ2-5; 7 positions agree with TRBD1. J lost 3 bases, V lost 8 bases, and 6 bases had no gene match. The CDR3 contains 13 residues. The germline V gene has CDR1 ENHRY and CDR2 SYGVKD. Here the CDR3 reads CAIARDSKETQYF. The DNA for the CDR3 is TGTGCCATCGCCCGGGACAGTAAAGAGACCCAGTACTTC.

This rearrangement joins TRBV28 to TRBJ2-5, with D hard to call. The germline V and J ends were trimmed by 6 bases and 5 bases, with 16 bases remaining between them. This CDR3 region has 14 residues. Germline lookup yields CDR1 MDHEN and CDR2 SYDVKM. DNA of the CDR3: TGTGCCAGCAGACCTTCTGCGGCCGGGGAGACCCAGTACTTC. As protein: CASRPSAAGETQYF.

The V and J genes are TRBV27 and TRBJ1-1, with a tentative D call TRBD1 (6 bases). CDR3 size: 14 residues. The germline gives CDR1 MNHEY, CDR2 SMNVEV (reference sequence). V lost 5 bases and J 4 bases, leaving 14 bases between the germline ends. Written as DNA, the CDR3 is TGTGCCAGCAGTGGCGGGGGGCATGTCACTGAAGCTTTCTTT. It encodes CASSGGGHVTEAFF.

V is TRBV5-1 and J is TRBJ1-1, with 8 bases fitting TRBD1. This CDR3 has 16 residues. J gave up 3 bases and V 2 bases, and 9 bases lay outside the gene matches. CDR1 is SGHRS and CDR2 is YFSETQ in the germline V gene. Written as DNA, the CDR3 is TGCGCCAGCAGCTTTAAAGCAGGGGGCGCCGACACTGAAGCTTTCTTT. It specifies CASSFKAGGADTEAFF.

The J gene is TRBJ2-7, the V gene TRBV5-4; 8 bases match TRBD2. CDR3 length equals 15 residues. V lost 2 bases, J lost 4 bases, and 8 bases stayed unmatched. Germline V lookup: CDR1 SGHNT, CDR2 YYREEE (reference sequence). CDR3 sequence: CASSFGGGPGYEQYF. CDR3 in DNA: TGTGCCAGCAGCTTCGGCGGGGGGCCAGGTTACGAGCAGTACTTC.

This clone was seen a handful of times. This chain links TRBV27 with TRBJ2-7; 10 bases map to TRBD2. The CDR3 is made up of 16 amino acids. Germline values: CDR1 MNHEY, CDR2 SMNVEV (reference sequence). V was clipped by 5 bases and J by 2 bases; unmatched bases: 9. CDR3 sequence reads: CASSRTYSGGTYEQYF. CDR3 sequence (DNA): TGTGCCAGCAGTCGGACCTATAGCGGGGGGACCTACGAGCAGTACTTC.

The CDR3 loop is CSNKIPGQDTEAFF. The CDR3, as DNA: TGCAGCAATAAAATCCCGGGACAAGACACTGAAGCTTTCTTT. This chain uses TRBV29-1 with TRBJ1-1, with D possibly TRBD1 on 6 matching bases. The CDR3 runs 14 residues. Looked up from germline, CDR1 is SQVTM and CDR2 is ANQGSEA. V dropped 8 bases and J dropped 3 bases, with 19 bases sitting between them.

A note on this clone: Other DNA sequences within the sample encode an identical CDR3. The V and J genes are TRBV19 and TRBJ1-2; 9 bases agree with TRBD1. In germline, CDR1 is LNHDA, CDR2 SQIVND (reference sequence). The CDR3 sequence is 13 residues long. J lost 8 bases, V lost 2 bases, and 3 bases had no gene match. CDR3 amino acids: CASSITGGRGYTF. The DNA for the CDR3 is TGTGCCAGTAGTATAACAGGGGGCAGGGGCTACACCTTC.

For the CDR3, the DNA is TGTGCCAGTAGCCTCGGCGGGCAACGGATGAACACTGAAGCTTTCTTT. Translating gives CASSLGGQRMNTEAFF. This rearrangement joins TRBV19 to TRBJ1-1; D not certain. Germline V gene sequence: CDR1 LNHDA, CDR2 SQIVND (reference sequence). Deletions cut 6 bases from V and 0 bases from J, with 17 bases between. The CDR3 loop spans 16 amino acids.

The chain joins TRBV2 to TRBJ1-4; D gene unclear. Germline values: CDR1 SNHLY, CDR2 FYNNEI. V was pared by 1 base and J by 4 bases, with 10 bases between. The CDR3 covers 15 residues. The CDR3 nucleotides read TGTGCCAGCAGTGAAGGCGTGGGCCTTAATGAAAAACTGTTTTTT. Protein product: CASSEGVGLNEKLFF.

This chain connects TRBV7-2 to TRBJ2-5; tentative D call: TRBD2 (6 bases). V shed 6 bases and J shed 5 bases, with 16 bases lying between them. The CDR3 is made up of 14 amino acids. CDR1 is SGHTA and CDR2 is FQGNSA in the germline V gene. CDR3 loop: CASSTQRGRETQYF. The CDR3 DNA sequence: TGTGCCAGCAGTACTCAACGGGGGAGGGAGACCCAGTACTTC.

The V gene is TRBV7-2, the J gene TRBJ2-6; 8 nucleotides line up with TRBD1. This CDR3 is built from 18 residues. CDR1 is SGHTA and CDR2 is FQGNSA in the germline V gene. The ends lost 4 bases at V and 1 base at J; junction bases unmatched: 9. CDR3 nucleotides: TGTGCCAGCAGCTGGAAGCGGACAGGGCTTTCTGGGGCCAACGTCCTGACTTTC. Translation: CASSWKRTGLSGANVLTF.

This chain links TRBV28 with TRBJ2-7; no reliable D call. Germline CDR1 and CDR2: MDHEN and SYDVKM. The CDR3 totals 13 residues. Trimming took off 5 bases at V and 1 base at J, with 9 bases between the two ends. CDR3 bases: TGTGCCAGCAGTCCCACGGGTTCCTACGAGCAGTACTTC. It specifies CASSPTGSYEQYF.

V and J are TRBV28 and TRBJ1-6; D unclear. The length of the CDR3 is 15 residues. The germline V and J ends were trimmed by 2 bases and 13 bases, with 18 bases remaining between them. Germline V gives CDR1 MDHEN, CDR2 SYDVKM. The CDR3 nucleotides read TGTGCCAGCAGTTTAAGTCAAGCGTCGCCCGGTCCCCTCCACTTT. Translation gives CASSLSQASPGPLHF.

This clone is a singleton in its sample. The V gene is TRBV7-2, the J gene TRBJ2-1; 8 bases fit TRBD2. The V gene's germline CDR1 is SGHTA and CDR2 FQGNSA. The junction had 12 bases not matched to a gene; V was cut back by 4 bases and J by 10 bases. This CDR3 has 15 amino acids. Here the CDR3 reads CASSSAGGGPNEQFF. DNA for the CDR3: TGTGCCAGCAGCTCCGCCGGGGGGGGCCCCAACGAGCAGTTCTTC. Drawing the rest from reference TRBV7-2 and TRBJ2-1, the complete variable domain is GAGVSQSPSNKVTEKGKDVELRCDPISGHTALYWYRQSLGQGLEFLIYFQGNSAPDKSGLPSDRFSAERTGGSVSTLTIQRTQQEDSAVYLCASSSAGGGPNEQFFGPGTRLTVL.

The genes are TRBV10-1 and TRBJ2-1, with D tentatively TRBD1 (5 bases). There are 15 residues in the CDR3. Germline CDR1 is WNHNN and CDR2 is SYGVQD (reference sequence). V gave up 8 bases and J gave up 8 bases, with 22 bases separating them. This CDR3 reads CASLISFGRADEQFF. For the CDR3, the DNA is TGCGCCAGCCTTATCTCTTTTGGCAGGGCCGATGAGCAGTTCTTC.

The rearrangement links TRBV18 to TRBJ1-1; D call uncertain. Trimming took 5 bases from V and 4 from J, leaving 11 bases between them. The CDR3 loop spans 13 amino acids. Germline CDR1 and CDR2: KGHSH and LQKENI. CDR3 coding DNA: TGTGCCAGCTCAGAACAGTTAAGCACTGAAGCTTTCTTT. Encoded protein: CASSEQLSTEAFF.

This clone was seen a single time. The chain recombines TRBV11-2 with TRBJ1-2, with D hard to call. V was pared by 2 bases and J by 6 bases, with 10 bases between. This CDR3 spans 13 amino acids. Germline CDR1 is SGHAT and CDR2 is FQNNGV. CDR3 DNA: TGTGCCAGCAGCTTATCGACAAGAGATGGCTACACCTTC. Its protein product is CASSLSTRDGYTF.

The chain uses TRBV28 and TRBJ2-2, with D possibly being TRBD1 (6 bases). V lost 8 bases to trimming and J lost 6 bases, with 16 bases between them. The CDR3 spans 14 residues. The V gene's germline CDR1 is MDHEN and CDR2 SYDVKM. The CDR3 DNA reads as TGTGCCAGCGGTAACTTCAGGGGCGCCGGGGAGCTGTTTTTT. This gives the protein CASGNFRGAGELFF.

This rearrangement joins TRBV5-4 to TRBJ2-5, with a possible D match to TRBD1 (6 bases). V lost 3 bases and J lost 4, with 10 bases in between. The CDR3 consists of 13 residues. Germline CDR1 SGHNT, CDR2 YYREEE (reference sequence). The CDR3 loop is CASSYPGAETQYF. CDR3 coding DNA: TGTGCCAGCAGCTACCCAGGGGCAGAGACCCAGTACTTC.

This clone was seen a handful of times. Written as DNA, the CDR3 is TGCGCCAGCAGCTTGGCTAGCGGCTATAGCTCCTACGAGCAGTACTTC. Protein: CASSLASGYSSYEQYF. The V and J genes are TRBV5-1 and TRBJ2-7; TRBD2 agrees at 7 bases. Losses at the gene ends were 0 bases for V and 0 bases for J; bases not matched to a gene: 6. Germline V CDR1 and CDR2: SGHRS, YFSETQ. The CDR3 totals 16 residues.